This TCR beta chain was captured by sequencing in a study of early T cells in non-severe SARS-CoV-2 infection. In the study overall: Investigators sequenced bulk RNA drawn from unsorted whole blood, and chains remained unpaired. Regarding the study as a whole: Matching against VDJdb likely underestimated virus-specific expansions, favoring anti-spike CD8.

Individual cDNA molecules were tagged with unique molecular identifiers. Each CDR3 protein gets one entry after TCRdb re-called the 5' RACE reads with MiXCR. The repertoire holds about 27,000 distinct CDR3 sequences, with roughly 5% as singletons. From germline, CDR1 is SGHRS and CDR2 YFSETQ. This CDR3 spans 14 amino acids. The V end was cut by 0 bases, the J end by 5 bases, with 6 bases between. This clonotype has ten or more counts. The target antigen is unknown. The receptor was isolated from an adult who was a healthcare worker with PCR-confirmed SARS-CoV-2 infection or an uninfected control (not recorded which). The V call is TRBV5-1, the J call TRBJ1-6; D not certain. What was sequenced was whole blood. CDR3 region: CASSLAGDNSPLHF. The CDR3 coding sequence is TGCGCCAGCAGCTTGGCAGGAGATAATTCACCCCTCCACTTT.